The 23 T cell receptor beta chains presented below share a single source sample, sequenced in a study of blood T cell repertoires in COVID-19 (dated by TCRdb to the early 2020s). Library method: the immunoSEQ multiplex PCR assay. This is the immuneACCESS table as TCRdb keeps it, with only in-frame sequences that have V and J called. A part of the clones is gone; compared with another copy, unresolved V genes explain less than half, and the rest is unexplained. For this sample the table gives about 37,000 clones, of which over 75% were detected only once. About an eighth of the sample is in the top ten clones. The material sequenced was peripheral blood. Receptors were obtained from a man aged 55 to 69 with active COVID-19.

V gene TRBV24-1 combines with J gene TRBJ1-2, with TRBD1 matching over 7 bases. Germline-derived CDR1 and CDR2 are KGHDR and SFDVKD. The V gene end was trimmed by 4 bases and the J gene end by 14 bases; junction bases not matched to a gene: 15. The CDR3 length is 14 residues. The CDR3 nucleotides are TGTGCCACCAGTGAGGGGGGACAGTACCCGAATTTTACCTTC. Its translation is CATSEGGQYPNFTF.

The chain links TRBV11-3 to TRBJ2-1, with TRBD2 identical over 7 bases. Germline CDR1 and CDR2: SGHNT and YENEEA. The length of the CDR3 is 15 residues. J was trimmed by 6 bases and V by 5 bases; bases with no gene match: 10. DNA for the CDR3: TGTGCCAGCAGCGCGGACATATCGGGGGGCAATGAGCAGTTCTTC. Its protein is CASSADISGGNEQFF.

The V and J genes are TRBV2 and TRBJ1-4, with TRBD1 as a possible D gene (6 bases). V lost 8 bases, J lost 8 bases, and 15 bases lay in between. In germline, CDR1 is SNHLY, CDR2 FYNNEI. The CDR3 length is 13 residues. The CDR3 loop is CASVAARGEKLFF. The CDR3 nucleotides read TGTGCCAGCGTCGCGGCCAGGGGCGAAAAACTGTTTTTT.

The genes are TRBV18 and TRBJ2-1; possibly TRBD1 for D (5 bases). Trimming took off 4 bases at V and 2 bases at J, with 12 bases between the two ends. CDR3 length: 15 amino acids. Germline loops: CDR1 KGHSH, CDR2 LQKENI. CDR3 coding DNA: TGTGCCAGCTCACTTCCGACAGACCCCTACAATGAGCAGTTCTTC. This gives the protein CASSLPTDPYNEQFF.

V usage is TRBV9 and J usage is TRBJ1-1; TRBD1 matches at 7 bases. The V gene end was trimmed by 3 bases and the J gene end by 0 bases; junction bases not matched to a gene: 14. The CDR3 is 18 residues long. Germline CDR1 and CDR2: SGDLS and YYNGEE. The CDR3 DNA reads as TGTGCCAGCAGCGAACAGGGACAGTCAGGGGAAGTGAACACTGAAGCTTTCTTT. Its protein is CASSEQGQSGEVNTEAFF.

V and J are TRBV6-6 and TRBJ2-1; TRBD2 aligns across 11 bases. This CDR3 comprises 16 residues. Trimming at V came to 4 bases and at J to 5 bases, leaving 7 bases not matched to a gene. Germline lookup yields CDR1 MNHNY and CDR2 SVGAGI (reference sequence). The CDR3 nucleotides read TGTGCCAGCAGTTCCCTTAGCGGGAGGGACAACAATGAGCAGTTCTTC. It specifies CASSSLSGRDNNEQFF.

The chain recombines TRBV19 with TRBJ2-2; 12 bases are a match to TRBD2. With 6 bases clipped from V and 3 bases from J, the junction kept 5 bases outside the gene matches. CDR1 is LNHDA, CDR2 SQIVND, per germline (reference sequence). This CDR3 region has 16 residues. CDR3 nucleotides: TGTGCCAGTAGGACTAGCGGGAGTTGGGACACCGGGGAGCTGTTTTTT. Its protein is CASRTSGSWDTGELFF. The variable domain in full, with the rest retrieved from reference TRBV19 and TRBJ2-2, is DGGITQSPKYLFRKEGQNVTLSCEQNLNHDAMYWYRQDPGQGLRLIYYSQIVNDFQKGDIAEGYSVSREKKESFPLTVTSAQKNPTAFYLCASRTSGSWDTGELFFGEGSRLTVL.

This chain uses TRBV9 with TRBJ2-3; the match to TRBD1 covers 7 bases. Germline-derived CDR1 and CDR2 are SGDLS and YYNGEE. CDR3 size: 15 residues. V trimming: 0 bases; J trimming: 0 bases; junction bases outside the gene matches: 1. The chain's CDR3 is CASSVEGASTDTQYF. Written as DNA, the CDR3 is TGTGCCAGCAGCGTAGAGGGGGCTAGCACAGATACGCAGTATTTT. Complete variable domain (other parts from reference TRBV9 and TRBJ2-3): DSGVTQTPKHLITATGQRVTLRCSPRSGDLSVYWYQQSLDQGLQFLIQYYNGEERAKGNILERFSAQQFPDLHSELNLSSLELGDSALYFCASSVEGASTDTQYFGPGTRLTVL.

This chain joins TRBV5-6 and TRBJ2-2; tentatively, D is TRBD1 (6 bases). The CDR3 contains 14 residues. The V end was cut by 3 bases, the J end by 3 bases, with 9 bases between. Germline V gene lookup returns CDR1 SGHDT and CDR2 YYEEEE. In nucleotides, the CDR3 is TGTGCCAGCAGCTGGGACACCGACACCGGGGAGCTGTTTTTT. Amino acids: CASSWDTDTGELFF.

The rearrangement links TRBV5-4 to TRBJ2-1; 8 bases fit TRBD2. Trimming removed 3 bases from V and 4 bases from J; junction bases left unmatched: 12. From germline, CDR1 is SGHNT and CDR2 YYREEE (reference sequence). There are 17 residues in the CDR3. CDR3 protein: CASSSAAGLEAYNEQFF. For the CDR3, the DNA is TGTGCCAGCAGCTCGGCCGCGGGACTAGAGGCTTACAATGAGCAGTTCTTC.

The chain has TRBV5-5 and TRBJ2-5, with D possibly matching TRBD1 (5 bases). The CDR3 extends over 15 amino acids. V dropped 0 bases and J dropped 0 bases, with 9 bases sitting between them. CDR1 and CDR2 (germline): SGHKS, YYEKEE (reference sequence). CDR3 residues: CASSLAGAYQETQYF. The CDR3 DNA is TGTGCCAGCAGCTTGGCTGGGGCGTACCAAGAGACCCAGTACTTC.

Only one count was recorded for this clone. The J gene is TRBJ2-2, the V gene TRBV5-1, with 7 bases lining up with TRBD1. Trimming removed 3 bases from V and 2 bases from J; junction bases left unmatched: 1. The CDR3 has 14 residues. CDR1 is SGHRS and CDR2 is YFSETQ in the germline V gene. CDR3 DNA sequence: TGCGCCAGCAGCTGGGACAGAAACACCGGGGAGCTGTTTTTT. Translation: CASSWDRNTGELFF.

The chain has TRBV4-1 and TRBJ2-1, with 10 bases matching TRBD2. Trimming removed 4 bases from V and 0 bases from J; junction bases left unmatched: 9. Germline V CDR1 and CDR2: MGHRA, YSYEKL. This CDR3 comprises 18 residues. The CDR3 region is CASSPNRGLANSYNEQFF. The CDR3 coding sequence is TGCGCCAGCAGCCCGAACCGGGGACTAGCGAACTCCTACAATGAGCAGTTCTTC.

The DNA of the CDR3 is TGTGCCAGCAGCCAAGGGACTAGCACTAGCACAGATACGCAGTATTTT. Residues: CASSQGTSTSTDTQYF. The chain is built from TRBV3-1 (or the pseudogene TRBV3-2) and TRBJ2-3; 8 bases line up with TRBD2. The length of the CDR3 is 16 residues. The V gene's germline CDR1 is LGHDT and CDR2 YNNKEL (reference sequence). The J segment lost 0 bases and the V segment lost 1 base, leaving 3 bases of the junction unmatched.

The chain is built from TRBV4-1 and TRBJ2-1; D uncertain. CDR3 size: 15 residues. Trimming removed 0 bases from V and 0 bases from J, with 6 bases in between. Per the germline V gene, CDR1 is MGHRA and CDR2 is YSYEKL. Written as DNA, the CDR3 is TGCGCCAGCAGCCAAGATCCTACCTCCTACAATGAGCAGTTCTTC. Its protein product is CASSQDPTSYNEQFF.

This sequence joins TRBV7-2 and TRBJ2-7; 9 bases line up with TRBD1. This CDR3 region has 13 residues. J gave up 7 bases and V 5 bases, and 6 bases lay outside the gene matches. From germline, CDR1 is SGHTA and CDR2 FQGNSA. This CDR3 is CASSRDRVWEQYF. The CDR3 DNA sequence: TGTGCCAGCAGCCGGGACAGGGTCTGGGAGCAGTACTTC.

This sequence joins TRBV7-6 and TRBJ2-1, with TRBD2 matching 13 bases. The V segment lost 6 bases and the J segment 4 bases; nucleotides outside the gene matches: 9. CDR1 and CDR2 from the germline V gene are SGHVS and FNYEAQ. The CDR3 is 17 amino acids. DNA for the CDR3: TGTGCCAGCAGTTTTGGACTAGCGGGAGAGATGTACAATGAGCAGTTCTTC. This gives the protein CASSFGLAGEMYNEQFF. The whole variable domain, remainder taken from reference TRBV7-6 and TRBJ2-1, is GAGVSQSPRYKVTKRGQDVALRCDPISGHVSLYWYRQALGQGPEFLTYFNYEAQQDKSGLPNDRFSAERPEGSISTLTIQRTEQRDSAMYRCASSFGLAGEMYNEQFFGPGTRLTVL.

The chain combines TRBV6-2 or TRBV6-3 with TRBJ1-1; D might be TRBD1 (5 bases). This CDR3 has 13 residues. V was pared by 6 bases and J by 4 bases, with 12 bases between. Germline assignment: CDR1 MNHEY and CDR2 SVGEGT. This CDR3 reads CASSRLGGTEAFF. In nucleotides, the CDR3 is TGTGCCAGCAGCCGCTTGGGGGGCACTGAAGCTTTCTTT.

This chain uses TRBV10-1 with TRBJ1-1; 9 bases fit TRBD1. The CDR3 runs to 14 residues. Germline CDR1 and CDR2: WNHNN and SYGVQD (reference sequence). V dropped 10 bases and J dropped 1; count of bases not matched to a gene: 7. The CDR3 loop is CATATGGRNTEAFF. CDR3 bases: TGCGCCACCGCGACAGGGGGGAGGAACACTGAAGCTTTCTTT.

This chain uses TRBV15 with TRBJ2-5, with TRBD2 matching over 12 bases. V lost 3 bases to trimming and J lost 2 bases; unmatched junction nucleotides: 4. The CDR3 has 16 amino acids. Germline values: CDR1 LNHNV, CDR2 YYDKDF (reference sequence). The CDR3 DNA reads TGTGCCACCAGCAGGCCGCTAGCGGGAGGGCAAGAGACCCAGTACTTC. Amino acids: CATSRPLAGGQETQYF. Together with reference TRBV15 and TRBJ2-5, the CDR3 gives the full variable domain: DAMVIQNPRYQVTQFGKPVTLSCSQTLNHNVMYWYQQKSSQAPKLLFHYYDKDFNNEADTPDNFQSRRPNTSFCFLDIRSPGLGDTAMYLCATSRPLAGGQETQYFGPGTRLLVL.

In DNA form, the CDR3 reads TGTGCCAGCAGCTTGGGGGACACTCTTAACTATGGCTACACCTTC. This gives the protein CASSLGDTLNYGYTF. The chain has TRBV5-4 and TRBJ1-2; possibly TRBD1 for D (6 bases). V was trimmed by 0 bases and J by 1 base, leaving 10 bases between them. CDR3 length: 15 amino acids. Germline CDR1 SGHNT, CDR2 YYREEE (reference sequence).

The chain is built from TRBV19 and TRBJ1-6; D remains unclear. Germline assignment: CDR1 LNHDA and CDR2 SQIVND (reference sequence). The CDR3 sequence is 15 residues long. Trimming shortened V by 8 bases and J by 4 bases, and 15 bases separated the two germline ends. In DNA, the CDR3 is TGTGCCAGTCAAGAGACACCTTCTTATAATTCACCCCTCCACTTT. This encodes CASQETPSYNSPLHF.

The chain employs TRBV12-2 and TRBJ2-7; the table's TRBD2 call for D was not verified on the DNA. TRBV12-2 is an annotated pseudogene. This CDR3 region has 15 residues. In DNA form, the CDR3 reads TGTGCAAGTCGCCCCGGACTAGCGGGAGGTGGCGAGCAGTACTTC. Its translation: CASRPGLAGGGEQYF.